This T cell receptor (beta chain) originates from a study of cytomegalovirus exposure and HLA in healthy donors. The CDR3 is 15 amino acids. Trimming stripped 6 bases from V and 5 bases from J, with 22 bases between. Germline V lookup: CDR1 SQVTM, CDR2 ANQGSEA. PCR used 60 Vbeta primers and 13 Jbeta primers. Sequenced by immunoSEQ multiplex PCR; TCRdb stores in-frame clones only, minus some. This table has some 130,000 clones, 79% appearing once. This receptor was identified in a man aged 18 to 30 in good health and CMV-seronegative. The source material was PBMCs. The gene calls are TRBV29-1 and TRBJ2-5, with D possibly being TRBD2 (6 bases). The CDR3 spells CSVAGLLYRGETQYF. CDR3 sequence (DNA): TGCAGCGTGGCGGGACTCCTTTATAGAGGGGAGACCCAGTACTTC.